Following are 20 T cell receptor beta chains from one sample sequenced in a study of PD-1 blockade in classical Hodgkin lymphoma. Each of the patients experienced relapse following autologous stem cell transplantation, and their brentuximab vedotin exposure differed. Magnetic negative selection was used to purify CD4+ T cells from PBMCs that had been thawed. Repertoires were generated with immunoSEQ multiplex PCR, while TCRdb's copy carries only in-frame clones and drops some. Of around 36,000 clones detected, around 90% appear once; the ten largest clones hold around 0.21%. The source material was CD4+ T cells from blood, sampled at baseline. The receptors derive from a human donor with classical Hodgkin lymphoma.

V and J are TRBV7-3 and TRBJ2-1; TRBD2 matches at 7 bases. In germline, CDR1 is SGHTA, CDR2 FQGTGA. The ends lost 5 bases at V and 9 bases at J; junction bases unmatched: 16. CDR3 length: 16 amino acids. This chain's CDR3 is CASSPQGAGSPAEQFF. CDR3 coding DNA: TGTGCCAGCAGCCCCCAGGGAGCGGGATCCCCTGCTGAGCAGTTCTTC.

The chain carries TRBV5-1 and TRBJ2-7, with D tentatively TRBD2 (6 bases). Trimming left V 0 bases short and J 0 bases short, with 13 bases between. The CDR3 has 16 residues. CDR1 and CDR2 (germline): SGHRS, YFSETQ. CDR3 DNA: TGCGCCAGCAGCTTGGGAGGCGGGGTGAGCTCCTACGAGCAGTACTTC. It encodes CASSLGGGVSSYEQYF. The full variable domain, completed using reference TRBV5-1 and TRBJ2-7, is KAGVTQTPRYLIKTRGQQVTLSCSPISGHRSVSWYQQTPGQGLQFLFEYFSETQRNKGNFPGRFSGRQFSNSRSEMNVSTLELGDSALYLCASSLGGGVSSYEQYFGPGTRLTVT.

This chain connects TRBV28 to TRBJ2-7; D uncertain. CDR3 size: 13 residues. V lost 6 bases, J lost 3 bases, and 12 bases lay in between. Germline CDR1 is MDHEN and CDR2 is SYDVKM. The CDR3 nucleotides read TGTGCCAGCAGAGGCGGAAAGGTCTACGAGCAGTACTTC. As protein: CASRGGKVYEQYF.

CDR3 DNA sequence: TGCGCCAGCAGCTTGGAACAGGGTGTAGGCAATGAGCAGTTCTTC. Amino acids: CASSLEQGVGNEQFF. V usage is TRBV5-1 and J usage is TRBJ2-1, with D possibly matching TRBD1 (6 bases). V lost 0 bases, J lost 6 bases, and 13 bases lay in between. Germline CDR1 reads SGHRS; CDR2 reads YFSETQ. The CDR3 runs 15 residues.

The chain recombines TRBV19 with TRBJ1-2, with 7 bases fitting TRBD1. Trimming removed 6 bases from V and 5 bases from J; junction bases left unmatched: 9. This CDR3 comprises 14 residues. Germline CDR1 reads LNHDA; CDR2 reads SQIVND (reference sequence). CDR3: CASRFGTERYGYTF. In nucleotides, the CDR3 is TGTGCCAGTAGGTTCGGGACAGAAAGGTATGGCTACACCTTC.

The chain recombines TRBV11-2 with TRBJ1-1; D unclear. The CDR3 consists of 15 residues. Germline CDR1 SGHAT, CDR2 FQNNGV. V gave up 0 bases and J gave up 6 bases, with 14 bases separating them. The CDR3 reads CASSLDLGWEPEAFF. In DNA, the CDR3 is TGTGCCAGCAGCTTAGACTTGGGCTGGGAACCTGAAGCTTTCTTT.

The chain recombines TRBV18 with TRBJ2-7; 9 positions agree with TRBD1. J was trimmed by 4 bases and V by 3 bases; bases with no gene match: 7. Germline V CDR1 and CDR2: KGHSH, LQKENI. CDR3 length: 15 residues. CDR3 region: CASSPDGQGFYEQYF. CDR3 DNA sequence: TGTGCCAGCTCACCTGACGGACAGGGGTTTTACGAGCAGTACTTC.

This chain links TRBV28 with TRBJ2-4, with 9 bases that match TRBD1. Germline CDR1 reads MDHEN; CDR2 reads SYDVKM. Trimming removed 1 base from V and 7 bases from J; junction bases left unmatched: 14. The CDR3 contains 18 residues. CDR3 DNA sequence: TGTGCCAGCAGTTTATACGCCGACAGGGGGAAGGTGGGGAACATTCAGTACTTC. Protein product: CASSLYADRGKVGNIQYF.

The rearrangement uses TRBV2 and TRBJ1-2, with TRBD1 identical over 7 bases. Germline CDR1 SNHLY, CDR2 FYNNEI. The CDR3 has 13 amino acids. V shed 4 bases, J shed 5 bases, and the junction held 4 bases outside the gene matches. In nucleotides, the CDR3 is TGTGCCAGCAGTGCAGACAGGGATTATGGCTACACCTTC. It is translated as CASSADRDYGYTF.

This clone was observed a few times. V gene TRBV28 combines with J gene TRBJ1-5; D remains ambiguous. Trimming removed 4 bases at V and 7 bases at J, with 20 bases between. This CDR3 is built from 16 residues. Germline V gene lookup returns CDR1 MDHEN and CDR2 SYDVKM. The CDR3 is CASSYVMALQGQPQHF. In DNA form, the CDR3 reads TGTGCCAGCAGTTATGTGATGGCCCTGCAAGGGCAGCCCCAGCATTTT.

This clone was observed a single time. The chain uses TRBV11-2 and TRBJ1-4, with no clear D. With 0 bases removed from V and 5 bases from J, the gap between germline ends came to 7 bases. CDR1 SGHAT and CDR2 FQNNGV come from the germline V gene. The CDR3 runs 14 residues. This CDR3 reads CASSLDSGNEKLFF. The CDR3 DNA follows: TGTGCCAGCAGCTTAGATTCCGGCAATGAAAAACTGTTTTTT.

V usage is TRBV9 and J usage is TRBJ1-1, with D possibly matching TRBD1 (5 bases). The V end lost 4 bases, the J end lost 8 bases, and 21 bases lay between the germline ends. CDR1 and CDR2 from the germline V gene are SGDLS and YYNGEE. The CDR3 length is 15 residues. In DNA, the CDR3 is TGTGCCAGCAGCCCCCCGGTAGGCAGGGACTGGGAAGCTTTCTTT. Translated: CASSPPVGRDWEAFF.

The chain links TRBV18 to TRBJ1-2; D call uncertain. V lost 2 bases and J lost 4, with 8 bases in between. The germline V gene has CDR1 KGHSH and CDR2 LQKENI. The CDR3 contains 13 residues. The CDR3 protein is CASSPTGVYGYTF. In nucleotides, the CDR3 is TGTGCCAGCTCACCAACTGGGGTCTATGGCTACACCTTC.

The rearrangement joins TRBV5-4 to TRBJ2-5, with 9 bases aligning to TRBD2. CDR1 is SGHNT and CDR2 is YYREEE in the germline V gene (reference sequence). The CDR3 sequence is 16 residues long. The V gene end was trimmed by 4 bases and the J gene end by 3 bases; junction bases not matched to a gene: 10. Here the CDR3 DNA reads TGTGCCAGCAGCCCCCGGGTAGCGGGAGCGGAAGAGACCCAGTACTTC. Translation: CASSPRVAGAEETQYF.

This rearrangement joins TRBV15 to TRBJ1-2; D is uncertain. This CDR3 comprises 14 residues. V was cut by 0 bases and J by 4 bases, with 9 bases left in between. Germline V CDR1 and CDR2: LNHNV, YYDKDF (reference sequence). The CDR3 region is CATSRDVGTYGYTF. CDR3 nucleotide sequence: TGTGCCACCAGCAGAGATGTCGGCACCTATGGCTACACCTTC.

The sample holds one count of this clone. The V and J genes are TRBV7-2 and TRBJ2-3; 8 bases map to TRBD1. The CDR3 is 15 amino acids. Germline V gene lookup returns CDR1 SGHTA and CDR2 FQGNSA. The trim removed 4 bases at V and 1 base at J, leaving 4 bases unmatched. CDR3 amino acids: CASSSPDRGTDTQYF. CDR3 DNA sequence: TGTGCCAGCAGCTCTCCGGACAGGGGCACAGATACGCAGTATTTT.

This chain links TRBV15 with TRBJ1-4; the D gene is possibly TRBD1 (5 bases). The ends were cut back, 0 bases at V and 5 bases at J, with 19 bases in the middle. Germline assignment: CDR1 LNHNV and CDR2 YYDKDF (reference sequence). There are 18 residues in the CDR3. Here the CDR3 reads CATSRDRLPGRRNEKLFF. In DNA, the CDR3 is TGTGCCACCAGCAGAGATCGTCTACCGGGACGTAGGAATGAAAAACTGTTTTTT.

This sequence joins TRBV6-5 and TRBJ2-7; no clear D gene. The length of the CDR3 is 12 residues. CDR1 MNHEY and CDR2 SVGAGI come from the germline V gene. Trimming removed 4 bases from V and 3 bases from J, with 7 bases in between. CDR3 in amino acids: CASSLRGYEQYF. In DNA, the CDR3 is TGTGCCAGCAGTTTACGTGGCTACGAGCAGTACTTC.

The chain uses TRBV5-1 and TRBJ2-2; D uncertain. CDR1 and CDR2 from the germline V gene are SGHRS and YFSETQ. The CDR3 has 13 amino acids. V gave up 2 bases and J gave up 8 bases, with 10 bases separating them. CDR3 DNA sequence: TGCGCCAGCAGCTTCTTTAGGTTAGGGGAGCTGTTTTTT. This translates into CASSFFRLGELFF.

The V and J genes are TRBV6-5 and TRBJ2-3, with a tentative D call TRBD2 (6 bases). Per the germline V gene, CDR1 is MNHEY and CDR2 is SVGAGI. V shed 0 bases and J shed 5 bases, with 12 bases lying between them. This CDR3 comprises 15 residues. DNA for the CDR3: TGTGCCAGCAGTTACTCTACTAGGAGGGGAGATACGCAGTATTTT. Translation gives CASSYSTRRGDTQYF.